This T cell receptor (beta chain) was recovered during a study of CD8+ T cells in alopecia areata. Study as a whole: Female C3H/HeJ mice aged about 7-11 weeks were given skin from C3H/HeJ graft donors, about 6-13 months old, that had spontaneous alopecia.

TCR sequencing used cDNA made by reverse transcription of extracted RNA. The method was immunoSEQ multiplex PCR; TCRdb's version includes in-frame clones alone and lacks a portion of them. This sample carries roughly 110,000 clones and no singletons, and 15% to 20% goes to the top ten. Deletions cut 9 bases from V and 4 bases from J, with 19 bases between. Germline V CDR1 and CDR2: NNHDY, SYVADS. This CDR3 comprises 14 residues. This clone showed up many times. Its specificity is unknown. The gene names given are mouse names. The CDR3 end falls 4 residues outside the read, so it is completed with the germline J gene. Study conclusions and caveats: For lesional scalp, especially alopecia totalis/universalis, clonality was higher than in normal scalp. Mouse data revealed clearer TCR sharing than patient data did, a gap possibly tied to HLA.

This clonotype was obtained from a C3H/HeJ mouse with alopecia areata. Mouse MHC haplotype: H2-k. The chain is built from TRBV13-3 and TRBJ1-1, with a possible D match to TRBD1 (5 bases). The source material was lesional skin. The CDR3: CATLLGGDGTEVFF. The CDR3 DNA, read in part, is TGTGCCACTCTATTGGGGGGGGACGGCACA.